A single sample gave rise to the 11 T cell receptor beta chains below, sequenced in a study of OX40 agonist ivuxolimab in advanced cancers. The receptor library was made with the immunoSEQ multiplex PCR assay. Drawn from immuneACCESS, this table holds only the in-frame rearrangements with V and J called that TCRdb kept. Clones are partly lost; checked studies trace under half to an unresolved V gene and leave the rest unexplained. The sample profile shows around 26,000 clones; more than 60% of them were found once. The biggest ten clones account for approximately 14% of the sample. The sample here was CD4+ or CD8+ T cells sorted from blood, taken in a trial of the OX40 agonist ivuxolimab. The receptors originated from an adult with an advanced solid tumor such as melanoma, head and neck, liver or kidney cancer.

This clone has only one observation. CDR3 in amino acids: CASSTLSSQGNEQFF. In DNA, the CDR3 is TGTGCCAGCAGCACACTTTCTAGTCAGGGGAATGAGCAGTTCTTC. This chain connects TRBV4-2 to TRBJ2-1, with a possible D match to TRBD1 (6 bases). The germline V gene has CDR1 LGHNA and CDR2 YNFKEQ. Trimming pared 5 bases from V and 7 bases from J, leaving 18 bases between. The CDR3 runs to 15 residues.

Points on this clone: The sample carries other DNA sequences with the same CDR3. This chain uses TRBV6-5 with TRBJ2-3; D not certain. V shed 0 bases and J shed 0 bases, with 1 base lying between them. The CDR3 runs 13 residues. CDR1 MNHEY and CDR2 SVGAGI come from the germline V gene. In nucleotides, the CDR3 is TGTGCCAGCAGTTACTCCAGCACAGATACGCAGTATTTT. Translating gives CASSYSSTDTQYF.

The rearrangement uses TRBV10-3 and TRBJ2-7; possible D gene TRBD1, 6 bases. Trimming cost V 6 bases and J 3 bases, with 15 bases left between them. The V gene's germline CDR1 is ENHRY and CDR2 SYGVKD. This CDR3 region has 14 residues. CDR3 in DNA: TGTGCCATCAGGACGGGACAAGTTGACTACGAGCAGTACTTC. Its translation is CAIRTGQVDYEQYF.

Notes on this clone: At one end the junction does not follow the germline gene, possibly because of a read error. J is TRBJ2-7 and V is TRBV9; 7 nucleotides agree with TRBD2. From germline, CDR1 is SGDLS and CDR2 YYNGEE. The CDR3 is 15 amino acids. The CDR3 is CAGSVEGLPPYEQYF. The CDR3 DNA reads TGTGCCGGCAGCGTAGAGGGACTACCACCCTACGAGCAGTACTTC.

The rearrangement links TRBV5-6 to TRBJ2-5, with 13 bases fitting TRBD2. The CDR3 runs 15 residues. Trimming at V came to 4 bases and at J to 10 bases, leaving 10 bases not matched to a gene. CDR1 is SGHDT, CDR2 YYEEEE, per germline. The chain's CDR3 is CASSPGLAGAGGQYF. CDR3 in DNA: TGTGCCAGCAGCCCTGGACTAGCGGGGGCCGGGGGCCAGTACTTC. The variable domain in full, completed from reference TRBV5-6 and TRBJ2-5, reads DAGVTQSPTHLIKTRGQQVTLRCSPKSGHDTVSWYQQALGQGPQFIFQYYEEEERQRGNFPDRFSGHQFPNYSSELNVNALLLGDSALYLCASSPGLAGAGGQYFGPGTRLLVL.

This rearrangement joins TRBV5-6 to TRBJ1-6; D is unresolved. The CDR3 totals 17 residues. The ends were cut back, 0 bases at V and 5 bases at J, with 15 bases in the middle. Germline V gives CDR1 SGHDT, CDR2 YYEEEE. For the CDR3, the DNA is TGTGCCAGCAGCTTGGCTCTAGGGTACGGAAATAATTCACCCCTCCACTTT. Translated: CASSLALGYGNNSPLHF.

V gene TRBV4-1 combines with J gene TRBJ2-1, with a weak D call TRBD2 (7 bases). The V end was cut by 3 bases, the J end by 2 bases, with 20 bases between. Per germline, CDR1 MGHRA and CDR2 YSYEKL. CDR3 size: 18 residues. CDR3 residues: CASSHSSGGGQPYNEQFF. As DNA, the CDR3 is TGCGCCAGCAGCCACTCCTCAGGCGGGGGACAACCCTACAATGAGCAGTTCTTC.

The chain joins TRBV4-1 to TRBJ2-2, with TRBD1 matching over 9 bases. V lost 0 bases, J lost 6 bases, and 2 bases stayed unmatched. Germline-derived CDR1 and CDR2 are MGHRA and YSYEKL. This CDR3 spans 15 amino acids. The CDR3 DNA reads TGCGCCAGCAGCCAAGATCGACAGGGGGCCGGGGAGCTGTTTTTT. It specifies CASSQDRQGAGELFF.

The chain links TRBV7-2 to TRBJ2-7; TRBD1 matches at 10 bases. V lost 3 bases, J lost 1 base, and 3 bases stayed unmatched. Germline CDR1 SGHTA, CDR2 FQGNSA. The CDR3 is made up of 15 amino acids. The CDR3 protein is CASSFGQGGSYEQYF. The DNA for the CDR3 is TGTGCCAGCAGCTTCGGACAGGGGGGATCCTACGAGCAGTACTTC.

In its sample, this clone is medium-sized. This chain uses TRBV5-4 with TRBJ1-1; D remains unclear. This CDR3 contains 11 residues. The V end was cut by 2 bases, the J end by 2 bases, with 1 base between. CDR1 SGHNT and CDR2 YYREEE come from the germline V gene (reference sequence). DNA of the CDR3: TGTGCCAGCAGCTTTAACACTGAAGCTTTCTTT. This encodes CASSFNTEAFF. Using reference TRBV5-4 and TRBJ1-1 for the parts outside the CDR3, the full variable domain is ETGVTQSPTHLIKTRGQQVTLRCSSQSGHNTVSWYQQALGQGPQFIFQYYREEENGRGNFPPRFSGLQFPNYSSELNVNALELDDSALYLCASSFNTEAFFGQGTRLTVV.

J is TRBJ2-5 and V is TRBV4-3, with TRBD2 matching 7 bases. Losses at the gene ends were 0 bases for V and 0 bases for J; bases not matched to a gene: 4. Germline V lookup: CDR1 LGHNA, CDR2 YSLEER. CDR3 length equals 16 residues. CDR3 sequence reads: CASSQDGRGYQETQYF. CDR3 nucleotides: TGCGCCAGCAGCCAAGATGGGAGGGGATACCAAGAGACCCAGTACTTC.